Given below is one T cell receptor beta chain in context. The antigen is not known. Germline V lookup: CDR1 WNHNN, CDR2 SYGVQD (reference sequence). The CDR3 extends over 13 amino acids. V was trimmed by 3 bases and J by 4 bases, leaving 8 bases between them. These data originate in a study of metastatic and nonmetastatic thyroid tumors. At the level of the study: Across blood and tumor or nodule tissue, repertoires from malignant and benign thyroid patients were compared with one another.

Study results and limitations: Significantly higher TCR beta diversity was reportedly seen in malignant thyroid tumors than benign nodules, in blood and tumor.

TCRdb reanalyzed the PCR reads via MiXCR. The sample has tens of thousands of clones, 20% to 25% seen once. None of the patients had undergone any treatment ahead of thyroid surgery. The sequencing input was blood. The V and J genes are TRBV10-1 and TRBJ2-3; D unclear. This receptor was obtained from a male donor with papillary thyroid cancer or a benign thyroid nodule (not recorded which). Some clones in this sample may be carry-over from other donors' samples. CDR3 coding DNA: TGCGCCAGCAGTGACTCCCGACCAGATACGCAGTATTTT. Its protein product is CASSDSRPDTQYF.